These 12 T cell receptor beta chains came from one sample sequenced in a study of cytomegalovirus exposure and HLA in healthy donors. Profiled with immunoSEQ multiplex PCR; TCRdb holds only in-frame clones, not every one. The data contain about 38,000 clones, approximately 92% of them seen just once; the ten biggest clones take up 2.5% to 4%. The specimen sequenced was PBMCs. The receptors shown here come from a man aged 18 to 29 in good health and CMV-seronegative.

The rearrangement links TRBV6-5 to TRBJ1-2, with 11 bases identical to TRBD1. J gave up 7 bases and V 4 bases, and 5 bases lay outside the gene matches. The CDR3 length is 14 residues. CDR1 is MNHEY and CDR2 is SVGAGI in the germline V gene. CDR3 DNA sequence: TGTGCCAGCAGTTCAACCGGGACAGGGGGTGGCTACACCTTC. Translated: CASSSTGTGGGYTF.

For the CDR3, the DNA is TGTGCCAGCAGTCCTGGAGGCACAGATACGCAGTATTTT. This gives the protein CASSPGGTDTQYF. This chain connects TRBV6-6 to TRBJ2-3; D gene uncertain. The CDR3 length is 13 residues. Germline loops: CDR1 MNHNY, CDR2 SVGAGI (reference sequence). The V end was cut by 5 bases, the J end by 1 base, with 7 bases between.

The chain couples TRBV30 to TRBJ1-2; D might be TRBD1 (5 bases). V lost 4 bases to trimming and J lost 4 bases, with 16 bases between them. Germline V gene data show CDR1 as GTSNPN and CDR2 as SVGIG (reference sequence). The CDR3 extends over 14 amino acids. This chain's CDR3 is CAWMGTSLGYGYTF. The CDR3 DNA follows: TGTGCCTGGATGGGGACTTCTCTGGGCTATGGCTACACCTTC.

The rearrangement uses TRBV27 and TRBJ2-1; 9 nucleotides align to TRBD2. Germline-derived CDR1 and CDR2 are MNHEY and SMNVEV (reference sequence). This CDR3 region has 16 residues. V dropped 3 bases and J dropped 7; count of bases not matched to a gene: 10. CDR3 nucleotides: TGTGCCAGCAGTTTTAATCCGGCGGGGGGGCTGAATGAGCAGTTCTTC. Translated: CASSFNPAGGLNEQFF.

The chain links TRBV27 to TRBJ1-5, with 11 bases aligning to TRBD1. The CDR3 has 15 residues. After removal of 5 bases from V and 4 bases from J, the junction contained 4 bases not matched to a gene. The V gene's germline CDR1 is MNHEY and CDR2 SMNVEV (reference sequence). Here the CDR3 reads CASSTGTGGNQPQHF. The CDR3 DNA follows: TGTGCCAGCAGTACGGGGACAGGGGGAAATCAGCCCCAGCATTTT.

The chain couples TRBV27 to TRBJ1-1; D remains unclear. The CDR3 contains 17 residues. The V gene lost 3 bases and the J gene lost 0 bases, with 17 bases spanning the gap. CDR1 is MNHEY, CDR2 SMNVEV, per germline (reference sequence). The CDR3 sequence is CASSFAPLGALNTEAFF. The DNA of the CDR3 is TGTGCCAGCAGTTTTGCCCCGTTGGGAGCGCTGAACACTGAAGCTTTCTTT.

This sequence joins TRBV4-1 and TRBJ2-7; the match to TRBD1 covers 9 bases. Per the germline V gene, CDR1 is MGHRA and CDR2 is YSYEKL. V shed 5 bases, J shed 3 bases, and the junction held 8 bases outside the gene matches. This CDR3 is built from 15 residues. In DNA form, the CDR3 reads TGCGCCAGCAGCAGAGGGGACAGGGAGTACTACGAGCAGTACTTC. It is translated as CASSRGDREYYEQYF.

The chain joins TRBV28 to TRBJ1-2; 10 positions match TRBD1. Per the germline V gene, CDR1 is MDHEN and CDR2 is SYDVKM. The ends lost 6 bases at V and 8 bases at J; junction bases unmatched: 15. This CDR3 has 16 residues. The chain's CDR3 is CASRDTPGQGFGGYTF. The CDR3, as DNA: TGTGCCAGCAGGGATACCCCGGGACAGGGGTTTGGAGGCTACACCTTC.

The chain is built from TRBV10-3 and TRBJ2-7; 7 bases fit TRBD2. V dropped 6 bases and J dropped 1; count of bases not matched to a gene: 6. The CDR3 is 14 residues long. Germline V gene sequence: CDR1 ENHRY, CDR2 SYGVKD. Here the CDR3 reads CAISPSGASYEQYF. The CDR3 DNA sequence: TGTGCCATCAGCCCCAGCGGGGCGTCCTACGAGCAGTACTTC.

CDR3 region: CSVGLAGEQFF. CDR3 coding DNA: TGCAGTGTTGGACTAGCGGGGGAGCAGTTCTTC. The chain is built from TRBV20-1 and TRBJ2-1, with 12 bases lining up with TRBD2. V was pared by 7 bases and J by 10 bases, with 2 bases of the junction left unmatched. The germline V gene has CDR1 DFQATT and CDR2 SNEGSKA (reference sequence). The CDR3 consists of 11 residues.

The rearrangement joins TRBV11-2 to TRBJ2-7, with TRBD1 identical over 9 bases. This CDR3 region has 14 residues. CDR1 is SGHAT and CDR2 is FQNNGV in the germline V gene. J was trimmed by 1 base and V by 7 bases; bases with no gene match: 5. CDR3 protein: CASNPQGASYEQYF. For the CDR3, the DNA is TGTGCCAGCAACCCACAGGGGGCATCCTACGAGCAGTACTTC.

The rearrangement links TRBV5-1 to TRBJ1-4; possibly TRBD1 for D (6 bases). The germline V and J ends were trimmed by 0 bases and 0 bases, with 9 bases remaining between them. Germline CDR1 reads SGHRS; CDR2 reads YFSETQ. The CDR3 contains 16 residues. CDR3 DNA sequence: TGCGCCAGCAGCTTGGCAGGGGTCACAACTAATGAAAAACTGTTTTTT. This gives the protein CASSLAGVTTNEKLFF. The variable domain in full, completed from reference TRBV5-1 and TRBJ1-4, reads KAGVTQTPRYLIKTRGQQVTLSCSPISGHRSVSWYQQTPGQGLQFLFEYFSETQRNKGNFPGRFSGRQFSNSRSEMNVSTLELGDSALYLCASSLAGVTTNEKLFFGSGTQLSVL.